This T cell receptor beta chain originates from a study of Ad26.COV2.S vaccination and SARS-CoV-2 variants. Treatment: around 19 received Ad26.COV2.S at low or high dose, single or two shots; roughly five received placebo; per-sample allocation not given. Sampling occurred on day 63 after the first vaccine or placebo injection. A word on this clone: Its antigen is currently unknown.

Profiling relied on immunoSEQ multiplex PCR, and the TCRdb table lists in-frame clones only, not all of them. The sample carries 510,000 or so clones, approximately 88% recorded once. Broader study findings: Overall T cell responses may have been underestimated by the analyses of TCR breadth and depth.

Per the germline V gene, CDR1 is SGHTA and CDR2 is FQGNSA. The CDR3 is 15 residues long. V dropped 1 base and J dropped 6 bases, with 16 bases sitting between them. The receptor was isolated from a person aged 18-65 years who received the Ad26.COV2.S COVID-19 vaccine or a placebo. The starting material was peripheral blood, obtained in a trial of Ad26.COV2.S vaccine versus placebo. The genes are TRBV7-2 and TRBJ2-7, with D tentatively TRBD2 (7 bases). The CDR3 here is CASSLEWGGGFEQYF. The CDR3 region has the DNA TGTGCCAGCAGCTTAGAATGGGGCGGGGGCTTCGAGCAGTACTTC.